This T cell receptor beta chain comes out of a study of memory CD4+ T cells and cytomegalovirus serostatus. Study information: Donors were healthy Belgian adults, 10 or so CMV seropositive and roughly 25 seronegative.

Looked up from germline, CDR1 is MGHDK and CDR2 is SYGVNS. The CDR3 runs to 16 residues. V was cut by 3 bases and J by 1 base, with 15 bases left in between. TCRdb keeps only in-frame clones here, not all; method: immunoSEQ multiplex PCR. The data show about 44,000 clones, 76% seen once. Single viable CD3+CD4+CD8-CD45RO+ cells were sorted as the memory CD4+ T cells. Specimen: memory CD4+ T cells from blood. The sequence came from an adult in good health and CMV-seronegative. The chain couples TRBV25-1 to TRBJ1-1, with D perhaps matching TRBD1 (5 bases). CDR3 residues: CASSDSLGQGNTEAFF. The CDR3 nucleotides are TGTGCCAGCAGTGATTCTTTAGGACAAGGGAACACTGAAGCTTTCTTT.